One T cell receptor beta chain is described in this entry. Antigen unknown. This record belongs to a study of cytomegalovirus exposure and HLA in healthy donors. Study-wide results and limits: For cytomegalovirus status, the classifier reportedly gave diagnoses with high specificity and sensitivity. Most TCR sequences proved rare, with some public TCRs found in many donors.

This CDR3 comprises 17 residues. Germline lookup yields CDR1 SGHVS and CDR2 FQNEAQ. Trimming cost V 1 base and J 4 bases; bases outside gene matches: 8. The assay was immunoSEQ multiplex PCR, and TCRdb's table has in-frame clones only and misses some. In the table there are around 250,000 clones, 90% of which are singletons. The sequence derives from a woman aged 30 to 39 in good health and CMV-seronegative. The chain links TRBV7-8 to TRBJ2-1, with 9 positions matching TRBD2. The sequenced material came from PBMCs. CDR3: CASSLELAGVGYNEQFF. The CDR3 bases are TGTGCCAGCAGCTTAGAGTTAGCGGGAGTGGGGTACAATGAGCAGTTCTTC.